This is a list of T cell receptor beta chains from one sample in a study of cytomegalovirus exposure and HLA in healthy donors. The data were produced by immunoSEQ multiplex PCR, yet TCRdb's version contains in-frame clones alone and is incomplete. The data contain around 94,000 clones, 60% to 80% of them singletons. The sample comprised PBMCs. These receptors came from an older woman in good health and CMV-seropositive. Both conserved end residues are part of each CDR3. Each record gives: J gene, V gene, CDR3 protein.

j_gene: TRBJ2-3; v_gene: TRBV6-5; CDR3aa: CASSVTGTDTQYF
j_gene: TRBJ1-1; v_gene: TRBV9; CDR3aa: CASSVAGGRLTEAFF
j_gene: TRBJ1-2; v_gene: TRBV5-1; CDR3aa: CASSAQGAGYTF
j_gene: TRBJ2-1; v_gene: TRBV2; CDR3aa: CASSEAGGQGVYNEQFF
j_gene: TRBJ1-5; v_gene: TRBV15; CDR3aa: CATSIRQGGGNQPQHF
j_gene: TRBJ1-4; v_gene: TRBV18; CDR3aa: CASSPTGQADNEKLFF
j_gene: TRBJ1-2; v_gene: TRBV7-9; CDR3aa: CASSLAPRYGYTF
j_gene: TRBJ1-1; v_gene: TRBV18; CDR3aa: CASSPSGGAVMNTEAFF
j_gene: TRBJ2-3; v_gene: TRBV29-1; CDR3aa: CSVETSGRTDTQYF
j_gene: TRBJ2-1; v_gene: TRBV30; CDR3aa: CAWSAKEGDEQFF
j_gene: TRBJ1-1; v_gene: TRBV5-6; CDR3aa: CASSLVGQGRAEAFF
j_gene: TRBJ2-3; v_gene: TRBV4-1; CDR3aa: CASGGGAKVTDTQYF
j_gene: TRBJ1-3; v_gene: TRBV10-3; CDR3aa: CAISINRVGGDTIYF
j_gene: TRBJ2-3; v_gene: TRBV29-1; CDR3aa: CSVDPTSGRTDTQYF
j_gene: TRBJ2-7; v_gene: TRBV4-2; CDR3aa: CASSQDPLAGGIMVEQYF
j_gene: TRBJ2-2; v_gene: TRBV19; CDR3aa: CASSTGGLITGELFF
j_gene: TRBJ2-3; v_gene: TRBV4-1; CDR3aa: CASSHQGLAGVRDTQYF
j_gene: TRBJ2-7; v_gene: TRBV4-1; CDR3aa: CASSQDPRLSELPYEQYF
j_gene: TRBJ1-2; v_gene: TRBV28; CDR3aa: CASSSLDRVDGYTF
j_gene: TRBJ2-1; v_gene: TRBV4-1; CDR3aa: CASSQAGTSGINEQFF
j_gene: TRBJ1-2; v_gene: TRBV19; CDR3aa: CASSIPGGDYGYTF
j_gene: TRBJ2-1; v_gene: TRBV9; CDR3aa: CASSVGPGGTNEQFF
j_gene: TRBJ1-2; v_gene: TRBV11-2; CDR3aa: CASTLRRDRGLVYGYTF
j_gene: TRBJ1-6; v_gene: TRBV6-1; CDR3aa: CASSETRDSPLHF
j_gene: TRBJ2-2; v_gene: TRBV4-1; CDR3aa: CASSPASGAANTGELFF
j_gene: TRBJ2-2; v_gene: TRBV18; CDR3aa: CASSPTSPGELFF
j_gene: TRBJ1-1; v_gene: TRBV7-9; CDR3aa: CASSPRVTEAFF
j_gene: TRBJ2-5; v_gene: TRBV7-3; CDR3aa: CASSPSSSGMSQYF
j_gene: NA; v_gene: TRBV27; CDR3aa: CASSFTGFEQYF
j_gene: TRBJ1-3; v_gene: TRBV5-1; CDR3aa: CASSPDPGLSSGNTIYF
j_gene: TRBJ2-7; v_gene: TRBV4-2; CDR3aa: CASSQESSGTSYEQYF
j_gene: TRBJ2-3; v_gene: TRBV29-1; CDR3aa: CSVVRLLPDTQYF
j_gene: TRBJ2-5; v_gene: TRBV5-4; CDR3aa: CASSPGGGEETQYF
j_gene: TRBJ1-1; v_gene: TRBV4-1; CDR3aa: CASSPRQGLGQAFF
j_gene: TRBJ2-1; v_gene: TRBV29-1; CDR3aa: CSVRLVRGEQFF
j_gene: TRBJ1-2; v_gene: TRBV11-2; CDR3aa: CASSLGTSYGYTF
j_gene: TRBJ1-1; v_gene: TRBV10-1; CDR3aa: CASSRGAEAFF
j_gene: TRBJ1-1; v_gene: TRBV5-5; CDR3aa: CASSLIRGPRNTEAFF
j_gene: TRBJ1-1; v_gene: TRBV27; CDR3aa: CASSPGPGGNTEAFF
j_gene: TRBJ1-1; v_gene: TRBV10-3; CDR3aa: CAISEGQTNTEAFF
j_gene: TRBJ1-2; v_gene: TRBV30; CDR3aa: CAWTRGDYGYTF
j_gene: TRBJ1-1; v_gene: TRBV2; CDR3aa: CASSDHRQAFF
j_gene: TRBJ2-3; v_gene: TRBV5-1; CDR3aa: CASSVQGYLTDTQYF
j_gene: TRBJ2-1; v_gene: TRBV9; CDR3aa: CASSKRRTAGGNEQFF
j_gene: TRBJ1-5; v_gene: TRBV6-6; CDR3aa: CASSSQHINQPQHF
j_gene: TRBJ1-1; v_gene: TRBV19; CDR3aa: CASSGQEHTEAFF
j_gene: TRBJ2-7; v_gene: TRBV4-1; CDR3aa: CASSQILGTGSYEQYF
j_gene: TRBJ2-7; v_gene: TRBV10-3; CDR3aa: CAISETGETYEQYF
j_gene: TRBJ2-1; v_gene: TRBV11-2; CDR3aa: CASSLRPTLSYNEQFF
j_gene: TRBJ2-1; v_gene: TRBV7-9; CDR3aa: CASSLNPGRREQFF